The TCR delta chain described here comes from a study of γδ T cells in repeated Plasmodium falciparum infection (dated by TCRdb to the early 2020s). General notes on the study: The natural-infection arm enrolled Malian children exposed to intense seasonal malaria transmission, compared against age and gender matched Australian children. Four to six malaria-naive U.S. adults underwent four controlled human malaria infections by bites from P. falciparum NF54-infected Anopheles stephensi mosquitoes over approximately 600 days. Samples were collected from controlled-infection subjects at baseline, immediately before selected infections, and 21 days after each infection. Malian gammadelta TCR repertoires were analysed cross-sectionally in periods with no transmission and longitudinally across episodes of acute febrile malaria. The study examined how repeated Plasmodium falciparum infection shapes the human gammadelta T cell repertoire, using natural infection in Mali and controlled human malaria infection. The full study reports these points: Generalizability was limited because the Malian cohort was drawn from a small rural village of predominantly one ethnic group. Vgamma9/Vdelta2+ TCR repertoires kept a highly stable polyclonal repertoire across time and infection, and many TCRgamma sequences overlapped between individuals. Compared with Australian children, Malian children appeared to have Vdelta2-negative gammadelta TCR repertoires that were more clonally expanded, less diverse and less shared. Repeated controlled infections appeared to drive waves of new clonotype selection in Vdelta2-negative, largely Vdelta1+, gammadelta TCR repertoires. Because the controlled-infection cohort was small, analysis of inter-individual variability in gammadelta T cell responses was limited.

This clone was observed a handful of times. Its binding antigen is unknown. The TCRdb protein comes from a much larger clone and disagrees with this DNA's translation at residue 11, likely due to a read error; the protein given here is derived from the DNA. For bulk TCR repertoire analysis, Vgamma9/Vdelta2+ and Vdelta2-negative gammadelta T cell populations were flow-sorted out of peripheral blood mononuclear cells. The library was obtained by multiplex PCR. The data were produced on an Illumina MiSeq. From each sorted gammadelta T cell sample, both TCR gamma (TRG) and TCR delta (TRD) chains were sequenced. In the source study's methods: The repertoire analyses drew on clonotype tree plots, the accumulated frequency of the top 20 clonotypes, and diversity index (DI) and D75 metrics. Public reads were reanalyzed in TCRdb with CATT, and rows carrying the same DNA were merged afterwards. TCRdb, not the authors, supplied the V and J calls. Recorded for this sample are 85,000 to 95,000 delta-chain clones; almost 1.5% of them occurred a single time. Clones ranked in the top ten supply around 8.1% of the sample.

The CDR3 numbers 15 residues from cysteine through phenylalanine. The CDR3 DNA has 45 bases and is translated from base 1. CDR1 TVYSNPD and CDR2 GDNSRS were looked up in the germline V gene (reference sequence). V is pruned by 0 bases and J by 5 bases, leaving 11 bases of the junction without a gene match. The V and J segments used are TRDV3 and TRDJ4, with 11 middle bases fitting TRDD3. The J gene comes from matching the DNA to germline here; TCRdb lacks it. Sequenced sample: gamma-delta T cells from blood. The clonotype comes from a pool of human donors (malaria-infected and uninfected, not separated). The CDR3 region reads CAFSPGWGILKPLIF. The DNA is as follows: TGTGCCTTTAGTCCAGGCTGGGGGATACTGAAGCCCCTGATCTTT. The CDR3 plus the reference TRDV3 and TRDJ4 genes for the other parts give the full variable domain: CDKVTQSSPDQTVASGSEVVLLCTYDTVYSNPDLFWYRIRPDYSFQFVFYGDNSRSEGADFTQGRFSVKHILTQKAFHLVISPVRTEDSATYYCAFSPGWGILKPLIFGKGTYLEVQQ.